What follows describes a single T cell receptor beta chain. What this receptor recognizes is not known. The sample holds no much larger clone one base away, and base qualities are not on file. The data derive from a study of blood T cell repertoires in COVID-19 (dated by TCRdb to about 2020). Notes on the research overall: Samples covering the acute and convalescent phases of COVID-19 were provided by collaborators in the United States, Italy and Spain. The material from the prospective study consisted of cDNA or gDNA derived from T cells, B-cell-depleted T cells, or PBMCs. Deeply sampled blood TCRbeta repertoires from subjects exposed to, actively infected with, or recovered from COVID-19 were included in the dataset. The repertoires were released in a freely available public database meant as a resource for research on the immune response to SARS-CoV-2. Samples were obtained from the ongoing ImmuneRACE study (first 160 participants) and from 950 to 1,500 subjects provided by 6 global collaborators. The sample metadata nearly always contained a de-identified subject ID, COVID-19 status, age in years and sex. Where HLA class I and class II types were available, the types were taken from metadata supplied by the sample provider, not from assay-based typing. Study-level results and caveats: Clinical and demographic metadata were provided uncurated, with the amount varying by source and participant.

Spanning cysteine to phenylalanine, the CDR3 consists of 15 amino acids. Of all the DNA, just the CDR3 is kept, 45 bases in frame from base 1. V loses 1 base of germline sequence and J loses 4 bases, and the interval between the two ends is 13 bases. CDR1 and CDR2 (SGHAT, FQNNGV) derive from the germline V gene. TCRbeta CDR3 regions were amplified from genomic DNA using the immunoSEQ Assay, a bias-controlled multiplex PCR. Processing in the source paper ran as follows. Within the assay, amplification of reference gene primers was used to estimate how many nucleated cells each sample contained. Sequence reads were collapsed and filtered to measure the absolute abundance of every unique TCRbeta CDR3 rearrangement. Productive Simpson clonality was computed per sample as the square root of Simpson's diversity index over productive rearrangements. TCRdb took this table from immuneACCESS and kept in-frame rearrangements with V and J called. Such tables lack part of the clones; where checked against another copy, unresolved V genes explain under half of the gap, and the rest is unexplained. V and J calls and clone size are those listed in that table; D and trimming were worked out from the DNA. The sample table lists roughly 380,000 clones, roughly 80% of them with a count of one. About 1% of the sample is taken by the ten largest.

Whole blood was collected in K2EDTA tubes by collaborating institutions according to the institutions' own protocols. For TCRbeta analysis, collaborators shipped samples as frozen whole blood, isolated PBMCs, or DNA extracted from either of those sample types. The rearranged segments are TRBV11-2 and TRBJ1-1; no confident D gene assignment can be made. This clonotype was sampled from a human donor with acute or convalescent COVID-19. The donor label of this sample is uncertain. The sample consisted of peripheral blood. Here is the DNA: TGTGCCAGCAGCTTAGGCCCCGGGTGGCTCACTGAAGCTTTCTTT. It is translated as CASSLGPGWLTEAFF.